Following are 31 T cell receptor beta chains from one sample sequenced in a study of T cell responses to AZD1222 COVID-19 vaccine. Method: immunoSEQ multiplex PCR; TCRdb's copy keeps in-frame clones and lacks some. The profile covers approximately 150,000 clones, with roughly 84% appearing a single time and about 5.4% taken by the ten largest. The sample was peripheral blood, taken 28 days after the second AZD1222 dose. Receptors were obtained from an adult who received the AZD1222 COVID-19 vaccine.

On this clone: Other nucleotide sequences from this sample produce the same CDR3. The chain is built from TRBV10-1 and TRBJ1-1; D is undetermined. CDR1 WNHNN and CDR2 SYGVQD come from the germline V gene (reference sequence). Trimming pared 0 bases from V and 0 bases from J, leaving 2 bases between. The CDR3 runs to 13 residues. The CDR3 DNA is TGCGCCAGCAGTGAGTCGATGAACACTGAAGCTTTCTTT. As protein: CASSESMNTEAFF.

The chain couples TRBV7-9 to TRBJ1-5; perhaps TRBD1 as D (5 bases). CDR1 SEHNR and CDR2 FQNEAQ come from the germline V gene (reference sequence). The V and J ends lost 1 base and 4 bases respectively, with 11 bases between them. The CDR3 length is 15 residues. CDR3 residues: CASSLEGVPNQPQHF. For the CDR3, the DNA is TGTGCCAGCAGCTTAGAAGGGGTCCCTAATCAGCCCCAGCATTTT.

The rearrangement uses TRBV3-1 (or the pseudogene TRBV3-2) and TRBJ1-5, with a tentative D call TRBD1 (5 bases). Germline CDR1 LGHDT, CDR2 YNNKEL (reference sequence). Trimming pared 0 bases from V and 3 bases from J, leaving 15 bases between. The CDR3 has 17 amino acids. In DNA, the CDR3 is TGTGCCAGCAGCCAAGATCCGGGGACTCCCTCCAATCAGCCCCAGCATTTT. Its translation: CASSQDPGTPSNQPQHF.

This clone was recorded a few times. The CDR3 nucleotides are TGTGCCAGCAGCCAAGGATCCCCACAGGGTAACTCTGGAAACACCATATATTTT. Its translation: CASSQGSPQGNSGNTIYF. The J gene is TRBJ1-3, the V gene TRBV3-1 (or the pseudogene TRBV3-2); D might be TRBD1 (6 bases). Trimming cost V 1 base and J 0 bases, with 16 bases left between them. Germline CDR1 and CDR2: LGHDT and YNNKEL (reference sequence). CDR3 size: 18 residues.

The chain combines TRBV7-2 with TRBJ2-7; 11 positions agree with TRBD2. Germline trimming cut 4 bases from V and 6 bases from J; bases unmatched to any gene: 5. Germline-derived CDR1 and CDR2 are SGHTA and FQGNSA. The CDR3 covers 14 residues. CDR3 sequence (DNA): TGTGCCAGCAGCTCCTTTAGCGGGGGGGGCGAGCAGTACTTC. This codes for CASSSFSGGGEQYF.

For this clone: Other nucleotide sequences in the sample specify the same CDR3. The CDR3 DNA reads TGTGCCAGTAGTGATCCAGGGGGCCCCAGGGTAACCGGGGAGCTGTTTTTT. Amino acid sequence: CASSDPGGPRVTGELFF. This chain connects TRBV19 to TRBJ2-2, with 8 bases fitting TRBD1. V was pared by 5 bases and J by 5 bases, with 13 bases of the junction left unmatched. CDR1 is LNHDA, CDR2 SQIVND, per germline (reference sequence). The CDR3 length is 17 residues.

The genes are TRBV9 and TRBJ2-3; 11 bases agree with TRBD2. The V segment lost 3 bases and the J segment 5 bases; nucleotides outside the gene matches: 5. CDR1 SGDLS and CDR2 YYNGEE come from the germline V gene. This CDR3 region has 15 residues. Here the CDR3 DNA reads TGTGCCAGCAGCGGCCTAGCGGGGGGACAAGATACGCAGTATTTT. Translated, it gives CASSGLAGGQDTQYF.

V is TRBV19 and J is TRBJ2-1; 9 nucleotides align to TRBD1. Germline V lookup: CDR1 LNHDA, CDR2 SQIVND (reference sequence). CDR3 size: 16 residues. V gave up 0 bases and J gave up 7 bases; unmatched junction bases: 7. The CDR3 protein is CASSIDHGTGINEQFF. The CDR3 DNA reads TGTGCCAGTAGTATAGATCACGGGACAGGGATAAATGAGCAGTTCTTC.

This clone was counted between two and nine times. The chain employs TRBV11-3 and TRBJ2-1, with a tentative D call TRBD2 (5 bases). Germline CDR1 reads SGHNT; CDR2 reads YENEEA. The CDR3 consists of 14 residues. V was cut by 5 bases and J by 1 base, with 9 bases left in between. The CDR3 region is CASSELGSYNEQFF. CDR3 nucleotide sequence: TGTGCCAGCAGCGAACTAGGTTCCTACAATGAGCAGTTCTTC.

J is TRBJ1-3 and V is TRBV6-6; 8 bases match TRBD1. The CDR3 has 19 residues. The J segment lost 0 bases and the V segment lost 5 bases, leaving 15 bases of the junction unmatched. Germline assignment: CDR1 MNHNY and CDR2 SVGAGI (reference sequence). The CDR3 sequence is CASSLFSGQGAPSGNTIYF. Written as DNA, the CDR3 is TGTGCCAGCAGTCTTTTTTCGGGGCAGGGGGCGCCCTCTGGAAACACCATATATTTT.

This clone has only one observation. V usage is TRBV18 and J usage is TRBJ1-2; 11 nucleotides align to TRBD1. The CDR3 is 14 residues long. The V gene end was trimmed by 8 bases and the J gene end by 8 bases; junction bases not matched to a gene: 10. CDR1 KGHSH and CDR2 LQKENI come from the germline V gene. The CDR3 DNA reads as TGTGCCAGCACAAGGACAGGGGGCGCGGACGGCTACACCTTC. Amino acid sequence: CASTRTGGADGYTF.

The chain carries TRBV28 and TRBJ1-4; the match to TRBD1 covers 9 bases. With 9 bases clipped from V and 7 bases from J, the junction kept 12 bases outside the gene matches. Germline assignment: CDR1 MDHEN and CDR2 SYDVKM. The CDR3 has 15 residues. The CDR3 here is CASQFPTGGSEKLFF. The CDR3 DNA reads TGTGCCAGTCAGTTTCCCACAGGGGGCAGTGAAAAACTGTTTTTT.

CDR3 nucleotides: TGCGCCAGCAGCACGGGTCCGACAGGGGCTGGAAACACCATATATTTT. Its protein product is CASSTGPTGAGNTIYF. This rearrangement joins TRBV5-1 to TRBJ1-3, with 8 bases fitting TRBD1. The CDR3 has 16 residues. With 4 bases clipped from V and 2 bases from J, the junction kept 8 bases outside the gene matches. CDR1 is SGHRS, CDR2 YFSETQ, per germline.

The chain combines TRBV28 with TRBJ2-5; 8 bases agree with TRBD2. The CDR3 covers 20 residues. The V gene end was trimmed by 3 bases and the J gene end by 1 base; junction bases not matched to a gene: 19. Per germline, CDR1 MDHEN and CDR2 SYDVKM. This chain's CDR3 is CASSFTFNPGGTVAQETQYF. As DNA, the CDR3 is TGTGCCAGCAGTTTCACCTTCAATCCGGGGGGGACGGTAGCCCAAGAGACCCAGTACTTC.

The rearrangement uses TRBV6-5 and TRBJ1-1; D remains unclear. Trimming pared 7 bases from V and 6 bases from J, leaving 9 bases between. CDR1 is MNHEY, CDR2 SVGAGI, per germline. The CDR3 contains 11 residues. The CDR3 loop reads CASILRSEAFF. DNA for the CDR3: TGTGCCAGCATCCTGCGGTCTGAAGCTTTCTTT.

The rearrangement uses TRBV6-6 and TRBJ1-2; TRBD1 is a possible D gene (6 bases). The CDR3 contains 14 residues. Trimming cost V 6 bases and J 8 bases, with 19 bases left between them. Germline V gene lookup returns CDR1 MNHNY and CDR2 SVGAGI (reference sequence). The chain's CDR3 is CASRRSTGGSGYTF. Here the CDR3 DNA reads TGTGCCAGCAGGCGATCGACAGGTGGGAGCGGCTACACCTTC.

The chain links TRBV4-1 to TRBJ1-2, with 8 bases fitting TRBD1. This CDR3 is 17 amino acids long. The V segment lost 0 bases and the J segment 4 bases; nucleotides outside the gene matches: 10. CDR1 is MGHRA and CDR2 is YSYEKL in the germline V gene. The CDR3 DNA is TGCGCCAGCAGCCAAGAAAGATCAGGGGGCCCTTTCTATGGCTACACCTTC. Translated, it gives CASSQERSGGPFYGYTF.

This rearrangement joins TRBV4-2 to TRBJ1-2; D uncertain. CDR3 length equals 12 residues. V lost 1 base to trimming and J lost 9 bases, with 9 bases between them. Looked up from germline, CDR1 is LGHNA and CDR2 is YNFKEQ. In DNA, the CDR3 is TGTGCCAGCAGCCAAGGAGGCAGGAGCTACACCTTC. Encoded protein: CASSQGGRSYTF.

The CDR3 sequence is CASPLIRGYTF. The CDR3 coding sequence is TGTGCCAGCCCACTTATCCGTGGCTACACCTTC. The rearrangement joins TRBV11-3 to TRBJ1-2; no reliable D call. There are 11 residues in the CDR3. Trimming took 8 bases from V and 7 from J, leaving 11 bases between them. Germline CDR1 is SGHNT and CDR2 is YENEEA. Supplemented by reference TRBV11-3 and TRBJ1-2, the full variable domain reads EAGVVQSPRYKIIEKKQPVAFWCNPISGHNTLYWYLQNLGQGPELLIRYENEEAVDDSQLPKDRFSAERLKGVDSTLKIQPAELGDSAVYLCASPLIRGYTFGSGTRLTVV.

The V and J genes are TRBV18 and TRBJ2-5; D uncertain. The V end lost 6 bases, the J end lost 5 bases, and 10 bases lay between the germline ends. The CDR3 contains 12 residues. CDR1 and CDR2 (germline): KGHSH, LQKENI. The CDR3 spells CASSRGVETQYF. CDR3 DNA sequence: TGTGCCAGCTCCCGCGGAGTTGAGACCCAGTACTTC.

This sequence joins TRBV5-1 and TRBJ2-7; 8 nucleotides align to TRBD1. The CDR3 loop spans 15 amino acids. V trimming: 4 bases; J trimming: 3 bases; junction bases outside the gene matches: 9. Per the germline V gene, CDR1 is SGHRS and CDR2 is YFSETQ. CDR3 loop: CASSPLQGANYEQYF. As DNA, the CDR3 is TGCGCCAGCAGCCCTCTTCAGGGGGCGAACTACGAGCAGTACTTC.

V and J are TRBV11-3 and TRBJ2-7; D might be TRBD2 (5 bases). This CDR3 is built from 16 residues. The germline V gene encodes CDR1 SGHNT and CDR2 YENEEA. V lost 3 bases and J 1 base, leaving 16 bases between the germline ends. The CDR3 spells CASSFTSAGLSYEQYF. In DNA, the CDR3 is TGTGCCAGCAGCTTCACTTCCGCGGGCCTATCCTACGAGCAGTACTTC. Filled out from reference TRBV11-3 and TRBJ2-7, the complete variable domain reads EAGVVQSPRYKIIEKKQPVAFWCNPISGHNTLYWYLQNLGQGPELLIRYENEEAVDDSQLPKDRFSAERLKGVDSTLKIQPAELGDSAVYLCASSFTSAGLSYEQYFGPGTRLTVT.

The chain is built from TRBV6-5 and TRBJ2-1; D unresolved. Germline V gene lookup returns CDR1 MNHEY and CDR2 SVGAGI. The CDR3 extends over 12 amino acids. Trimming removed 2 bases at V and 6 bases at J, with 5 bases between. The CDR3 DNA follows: TGTGCCAGCAGTTACAGGTCCAATGAGCAGTTCTTC. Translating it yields CASSYRSNEQFF.

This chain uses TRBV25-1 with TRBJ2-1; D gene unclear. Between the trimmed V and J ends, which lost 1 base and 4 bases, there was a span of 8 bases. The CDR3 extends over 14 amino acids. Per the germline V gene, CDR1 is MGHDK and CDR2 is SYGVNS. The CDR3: CASSESPTYNEQFF. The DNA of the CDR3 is TGTGCCAGCAGTGAATCCCCGACTTACAATGAGCAGTTCTTC.

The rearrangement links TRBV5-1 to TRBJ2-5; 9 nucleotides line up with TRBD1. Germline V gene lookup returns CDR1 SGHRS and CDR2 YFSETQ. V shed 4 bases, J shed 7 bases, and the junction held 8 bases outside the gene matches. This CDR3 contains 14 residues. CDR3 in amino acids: CASSTGQGFGTQYF. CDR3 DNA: TGCGCCAGCAGCACGGGACAGGGATTCGGGACCCAGTACTTC.

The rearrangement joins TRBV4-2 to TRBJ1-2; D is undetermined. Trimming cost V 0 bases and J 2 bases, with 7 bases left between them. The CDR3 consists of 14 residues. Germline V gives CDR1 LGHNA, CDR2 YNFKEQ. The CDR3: CASSQDGANYGYTF. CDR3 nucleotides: TGTGCCAGCAGCCAAGATGGAGCCAACTATGGCTACACCTTC.

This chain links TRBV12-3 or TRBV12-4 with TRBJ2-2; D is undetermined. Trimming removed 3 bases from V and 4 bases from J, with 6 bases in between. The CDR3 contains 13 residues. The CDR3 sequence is CASSFPLTGELFF. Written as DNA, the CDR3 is TGTGCCAGCAGTTTCCCCCTCACCGGGGAGCTGTTTTTT.

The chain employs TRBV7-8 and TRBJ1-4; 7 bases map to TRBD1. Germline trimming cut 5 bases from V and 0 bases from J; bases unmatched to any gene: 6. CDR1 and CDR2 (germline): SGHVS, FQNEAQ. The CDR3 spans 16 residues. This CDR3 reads CASSGVTGATNEKLFF. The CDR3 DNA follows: TGTGCCAGCAGCGGGGTCACAGGGGCAACTAATGAAAAACTGTTTTTT.

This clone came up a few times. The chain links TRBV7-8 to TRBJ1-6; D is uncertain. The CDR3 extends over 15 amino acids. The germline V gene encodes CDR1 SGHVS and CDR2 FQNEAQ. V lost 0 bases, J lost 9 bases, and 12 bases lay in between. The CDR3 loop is CASSLAGVAASPLHF. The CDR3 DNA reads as TGTGCCAGCAGCTTAGCTGGGGTAGCGGCTTCACCCCTCCACTTT. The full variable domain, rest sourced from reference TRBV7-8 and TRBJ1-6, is GAGVSQSPRYKVAKRGQDVALRCDPISGHVSLFWYQQALGQGPEFLTYFQNEAQLDKSGLPSDRFFAERPEGSVSTLKIQRTQQEDSAVYLCASSLAGVAASPLHFGNGTRLTVT.

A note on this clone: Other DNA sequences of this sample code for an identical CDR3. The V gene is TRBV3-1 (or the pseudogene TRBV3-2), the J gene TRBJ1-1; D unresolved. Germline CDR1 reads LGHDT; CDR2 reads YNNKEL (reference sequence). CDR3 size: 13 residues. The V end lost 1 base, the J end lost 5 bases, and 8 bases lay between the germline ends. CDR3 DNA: TGTGCCAGCAGCCAAGCGAGAGGGACTGAAGCTTTCTTT. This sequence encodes CASSQARGTEAFF.

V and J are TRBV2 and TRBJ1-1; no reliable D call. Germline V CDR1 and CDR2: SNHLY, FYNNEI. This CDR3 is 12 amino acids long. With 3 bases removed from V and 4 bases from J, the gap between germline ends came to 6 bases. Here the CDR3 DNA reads TGTGCCAGCAGTGACCACGTCACTGAAGCTTTCTTT. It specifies CASSDHVTEAFF.